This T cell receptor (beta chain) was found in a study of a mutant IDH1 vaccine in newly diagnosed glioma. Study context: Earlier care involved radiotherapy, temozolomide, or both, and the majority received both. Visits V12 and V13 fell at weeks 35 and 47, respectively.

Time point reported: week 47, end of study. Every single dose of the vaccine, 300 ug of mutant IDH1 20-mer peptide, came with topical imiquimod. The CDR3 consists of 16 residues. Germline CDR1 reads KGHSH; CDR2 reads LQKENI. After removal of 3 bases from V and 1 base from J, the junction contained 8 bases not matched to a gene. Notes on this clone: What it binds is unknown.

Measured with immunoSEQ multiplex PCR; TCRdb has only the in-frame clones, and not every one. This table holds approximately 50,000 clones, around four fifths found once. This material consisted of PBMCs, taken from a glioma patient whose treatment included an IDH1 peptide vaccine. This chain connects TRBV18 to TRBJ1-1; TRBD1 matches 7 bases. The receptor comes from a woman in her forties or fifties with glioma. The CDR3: CASSPQSYRGNTEAFF. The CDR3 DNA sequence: TGTGCCAGCTCACCTCAGAGTTACAGGGGGAACACTGAAGCTTTCTTT.